The clone carrying this T cell receptor beta chain was detected only once. After removal of 0 bases from V and 3 bases from J, the junction contained 5 bases not matched to a gene. CDR3 length equals 17 residues. Germline loops: CDR1 SGDLS, CDR2 YYNGEE. Participant age was roughly 18 to 95 years, and participants resided in fewer than 25 US areas. Only in-frame clones appear in the TCRdb table, and some are missing; sequencing was by immunoSEQ multiplex PCR. The repertoire holds about 50,000 clones, with 70% to 80% as singletons. The data derive from a study of blood T cell repertoires in COVID-19. Study background: In each case, the material was cDNA or gDNA derived from T cells, B-cell-depleted T cells, or PBMCs.

J is TRBJ2-3 and V is TRBV9, with TRBD2 identical over 12 bases. Sequenced material: PBMCs or T cells enriched from blood (not recorded which). The origin of this receptor is a woman aged 45-65 years with acute COVID-19. Written as DNA, the CDR3 is TGTGCCAGCAGCGTAGGGTCTAGCGGGGGGGCAACAGATACGCAGTATTTT. Translated: CASSVGSSGGATDTQYF.